These 8 T cell receptor beta chains originate from one sample sequenced in a study of spatial heterogeneity in lung cancer. TCRdb processed the 5' RACE reads anew with MiXCR; each CDR3 protein has one entry. The profile covers approximately 18,000 distinct CDR3 sequences, with more than 9% appearing a single time and about a fifth taken by the ten largest. Their target antigens are unknown. Study-wide results and limits: Tracking of tumor mutation counts was seen in expanded intratumoral alpha and beta TCR counts.

Time point indicated: sample taken at primary tumor resection. The source was lung tumor tissue, collected at surgery. The source is a female donor with early-stage non-small cell lung cancer.

There are a few counts of this clonotype. A library prepared for alpha chains yielded this beta chain as an off-target read; its size is of little meaning. The chain is built from TRBV5-4 and TRBJ2-7, with TRBD2 matching over 7 bases. J lost 3 bases, V lost 4 bases, and 13 bases had no gene match. The CDR3 is 16 residues long. The germline gives CDR1 SGHNT, CDR2 YYREEE (reference sequence). Here the CDR3 reads CASSPGEGFKNYEQYF. For the CDR3, the DNA is TGTGCCAGCAGCCCCGGGGAGGGGTTCAAGAACTACGAGCAGTACTTC.

A word on this clonotype: Being off target in a library aimed at alpha chains, this beta chain has a size of little meaning. The genes are TRBV28 and TRBJ2-5, with 9 bases identical to TRBD2. The CDR3 length is 17 residues. The V gene end was trimmed by 7 bases and the J gene end by 0 bases; junction bases not matched to a gene: 12. The germline gives CDR1 MDHEN, CDR2 SYDVKM. The CDR3 nucleotides are TGTGCCAGCACCCCCCCCGGACTAGCGAGGTACCAAGAGACCCAGTACTTC. Protein sequence: CASTPPGLARYQETQYF.

Details on this clonotype: Found in a library prepared for alpha chains, this beta chain is an off-target read, and its abundance has little meaning. V and J are TRBV13 and TRBJ1-5; D unresolved. Between the trimmed V and J ends, which lost 0 bases and 1 base, there was a span of 10 bases. The CDR3 sequence is 16 residues long. Germline V gives CDR1 PRHDT, CDR2 FYEKMQ (reference sequence). CDR3 in DNA: TGTGCCAGCAGCTTAGGAGGAGGGCGGAGCAATCAGCCCCAGCATTTT. Amino acid sequence: CASSLGGGRSNQPQHF.

This clonotype has a count of ten or more. As an off-target read in a library built for alpha chains, this beta chain has a frequency of little significance. The rearrangement links TRBV27 to TRBJ2-3; 11 bases line up with TRBD1. This CDR3 has 16 amino acids. J lost 6 bases, V lost 5 bases, and 10 bases had no gene match. Germline V gene lookup returns CDR1 MNHEY and CDR2 SMNVEV (reference sequence). CDR3: CASSLLGQGGSDTQYF. The DNA of the CDR3 is TGTGCCAGCAGTCTCCTGGGACAGGGGGGCTCGGATACGCAGTATTTT.

This clonotype was recorded at least ten times. This beta chain was picked up by a library intended for alpha chains and is off target, so its count carries little meaning. This chain links TRBV25-1 with TRBJ2-5; 7 positions match TRBD2. Per germline, CDR1 MGHDK and CDR2 SYGVNS. This CDR3 has 14 residues. J lost 2 bases, V lost 8 bases, and 8 bases had no gene match. The chain's CDR3 is CASARAGVQETQYF. CDR3 nucleotides: TGTGCCAGCGCTCGCGCGGGGGTTCAAGAGACCCAGTACTTC.

Regarding this clonotype: For a library built for alpha chains, this beta chain is a stray read; little rests on its size. This chain joins TRBV21-1 and TRBJ1-5. TRBV21-1 is deemed a pseudogene. This CDR3 comprises 12 residues. The CDR3 DNA is TGTGCCAGCATCAGTAGCAATCAGCCCCAGCATTTT. Its protein is CASISSNQPQHF.

This clonotype has more than one count but fewer than ten. The library was built for alpha chains, so this beta chain is an off-target read and its size means little. V is TRBV28 and J is TRBJ1-2, with D unclear. V was pared by 2 bases and J by 9 bases, with 13 bases between. The CDR3 spans 13 residues. CDR1 and CDR2 (germline): MDHEN, SYDVKM. The CDR3 nucleotides are TGTGCCAGCAGTTTAAATAGAGAGATTAGCTACACCTTC. Translation: CASSLNREISYTF.

This clonotype was seen only a few times. Since the library was made to target alpha chains, this beta chain is a stray read and its abundance is not meaningful. V usage is TRBV4-2 and J usage is TRBJ2-5, with 15 bases aligning to TRBD2. CDR1 LGHNA and CDR2 YNFKEQ come from the germline V gene. The V and J ends lost 2 bases and 5 bases, in that order; junction bases with no gene match: 6. This CDR3 comprises 17 residues. The CDR3, as DNA: TGTGCCAGCAGCCAACAGACCGGGACTAGCGGGGGGGAGACCCAGTACTTC. Its translation is CASSQQTGTSGGETQYF.